The next 9 T cell receptor beta chains were all read from a single sample in a study of T cell responses to AZD1222 COVID-19 vaccine. Clones were sequenced by immunoSEQ multiplex PCR, and TCRdb holds only the in-frame ones, with some missing. The sample lists under 95,000 clones, over 85% occurring once. Source: peripheral blood, taken on day 0 of AZD1222 vaccination. Receptors were obtained from an adult in good health.

This chain uses TRBV6-2 or TRBV6-3 with TRBJ2-2; TRBD2 matches 8 bases. V lost 3 bases and J lost 4; bases outside the gene matches: 7. The CDR3 extends over 16 amino acids. Germline-derived CDR1 and CDR2 are MNHEY and SVGEGT. The CDR3 nucleotides are TGTGCCAGCAGTTATCGTTGGCTAGCGGGCACCGGGGAGCTGTTTTTT. Encoded protein: CASSYRWLAGTGELFF.

The rearrangement links TRBV9 to TRBJ1-1; D perhaps matches TRBD1 (6 bases). CDR1 and CDR2 from the germline V gene are SGDLS and YYNGEE. CDR3 length equals 13 residues. With 5 bases removed from V and 3 bases from J, the gap between germline ends came to 11 bases. The CDR3 here is CASSKDSYTEAFF. In nucleotides, the CDR3 is TGTGCCAGCAGTAAGGACAGTTACACTGAAGCTTTCTTT. Full variable domain (remainder filled in from reference TRBV9 and TRBJ1-1): DSGVTQTPKHLITATGQRVTLRCSPRSGDLSVYWYQQSLDQGLQFLIQYYNGEERAKGNILERFSAQQFPDLHSELNLSSLELGDSALYFCASSKDSYTEAFFGQGTRLTVV.

V and J are TRBV30 and TRBJ1-2; D uncertain. Between the trimmed V and J ends, which lost 4 bases and 2 bases, there was a span of 8 bases. This CDR3 region has 12 residues. CDR1 is GTSNPN, CDR2 SVGIG, per germline (reference sequence). CDR3 residues: CAWKAGNYGYTF. In nucleotides, the CDR3 is TGTGCCTGGAAGGCGGGGAACTATGGCTACACCTTC. The full variable domain, in which reference TRBV30 and TRBJ1-2 provide the parts outside the CDR3, is SQTIHQWPATLVQPVGSPLSLECTVEGTSNPNLYWYRQAAGRGLQLLFYSVGIGQISSEVPQNLSASRPQDRQFILSSKKLLLSDSGFYLCAWKAGNYGYTFGSGTRLTVV.

This chain connects TRBV11-2 to TRBJ2-2; TRBD2 is a possible D gene (6 bases). Germline CDR1 and CDR2: SGHAT and FQNNGV. The V and J ends lost 4 bases and 2 bases respectively, with 11 bases between them. CDR3 length: 15 residues. The CDR3 protein is CASSSEGLNTGELFF. The CDR3 DNA reads as TGTGCCAGCAGCTCGGAAGGACTAAACACCGGGGAGCTGTTTTTT.

This chain joins TRBV7-9 and TRBJ1-2; tentatively, D is TRBD1 (6 bases). V shed 4 bases and J shed 5 bases, with 17 bases lying between them. There are 15 residues in the CDR3. CDR1 is SEHNR, CDR2 FQNEAQ, per germline (reference sequence). The CDR3: CASSSNRESGYGYTF. The DNA for the CDR3 is TGTGCCAGCAGCTCAAACAGGGAAAGTGGGTATGGCTACACCTTC.

V gene TRBV29-1 combines with J gene TRBJ1-2; 7 bases fit TRBD1. The V and J ends lost 4 bases and 2 bases, in that order; junction bases with no gene match: 1. The CDR3 covers 12 residues. The germline V gene has CDR1 SQVTM and CDR2 ANQGSEA. DNA of the CDR3: TGCAGCGTTGGGGACAGCAACTATGGCTACACCTTC. Translation gives CSVGDSNYGYTF.

This clone was seen a handful of times. V and J are TRBV11-2 and TRBJ2-2, with D tentatively TRBD1 or TRBD2 (6 bases each). This CDR3 is 15 amino acids long. Germline lookup yields CDR1 SGHAT and CDR2 FQNNGV. The V and J ends lost 5 bases and 3 bases respectively, with 13 bases between them. CDR3 region: CASSTYREDTGELFF. CDR3 bases: TGTGCCAGCAGCACGTACAGGGAGGACACCGGGGAGCTGTTTTTT.

V and J are TRBV27 and TRBJ2-7; 9 nucleotides match TRBD2. The CDR3 totals 15 residues. Germline assignment: CDR1 MNHEY and CDR2 SMNVEV (reference sequence). J gave up 6 bases and V 6 bases, and 12 bases lay outside the gene matches. In nucleotides, the CDR3 is TGTGCCAGCAGAAGTGGTAGCGGGAGAGTGAGCGAGCAGTACTTC. As protein: CASRSGSGRVSEQYF.

Only one count was recorded for this clone. The chain carries TRBV9 and TRBJ2-7, with 10 positions matching TRBD1. From germline, CDR1 is SGDLS and CDR2 YYNGEE. V shed 2 bases, J shed 3 bases, and the junction held 2 bases outside the gene matches. CDR3 size: 14 residues. The DNA for the CDR3 is TGTGCCAGCAGCGTTTGGGACAGGGGCTACGAGCAGTACTTC. It is translated as CASSVWDRGYEQYF. The full variable domain, its missing parts supplied by reference TRBV9 and TRBJ2-7, is DSGVTQTPKHLITATGQRVTLRCSPRSGDLSVYWYQQSLDQGLQFLIQYYNGEERAKGNILERFSAQQFPDLHSELNLSSLELGDSALYFCASSVWDRGYEQYFGPGTRLTVT.